This T cell receptor (beta chain) is from a study of identifying expanded T cells in peripheral blood. The study, taken as a whole, reports: Approximately two-week clone count variance significantly increased as total template count grew.

Only in-frame clones appear in the TCRdb table, and some are missing; sequencing was by immunoSEQ multiplex PCR. The table lists 45,000 to 60,000 clones, over 80% of them singletons. CDR3 size: 15 residues. Germline-derived CDR1 and CDR2 are SGHKS and YYEKEE (reference sequence). Trimming removed 4 bases from V and 8 bases from J, with 21 bases in between. This clone was observed once. What it binds is not known. The sequence was collected from a person aged 18-70 years in good health. Material: blood. V usage is TRBV5-5 and J usage is TRBJ1-2; weak D call: TRBD1 (6 bases). CDR3 nucleotides: TGTGCCAGCAGCCCCCGGGACACGGCTTTTGGGGGCTACACCTTC. Its protein product is CASSPRDTAFGGYTF.